These T cell receptor beta chains were read from a single sample in a study. Using its own MiXCR run on the RT-PCR reads, TCRdb lists one record per CDR3 protein. Here the sample spans more than 550,000 distinct CDR3 sequences, 13% to 15% being singletons. Sequenced input: memory CD4+ T cells from blood. The receptors were sampled from a female donor in good health, serving as a healthy control. Both conserved end residues are part of each CDR3. The D gene is left open where the match is weak. Only some rows state a clone size, as once, few, many or a class for expanded clones.

>few|TRBJ1-2|TRBV12-3/TRBV12-4|TRBD1
CASSPSDREDYGYTF
TGTGCCAGCAGTCCGTCGGACAGGGAGGACTATGGCTACACCTTC
>few|TRBJ2-1|TRBV24-1|TRBD1
CATSDHTGGGGYNEQFF
TGTGCCACCAGTGACCATACAGGGGGCGGTGGGTACAATGAGCAGTTCTTC
>-|TRBJ2-2|TRBV6-5|TRBD2
CASSSPLIAGGTGELFF
TGTGCCAGCAGTTCCCCACTCATTGCGGGAGGCACCGGGGAGCTGTTTTTT
>few|TRBJ2-7|TRBV5-4|-
CASSLESAGEQYF
TGTGCCAGCAGCTTGGAGTCCGCCGGCGAGCAGTACTTC
>few|TRBJ1-1|TRBV27|TRBD1
CASSSTGGVMNTEAFF
TGTGCCAGCAGCTCGACAGGGGGTGTCATGAACACTGAAGCTTTCTTT
>-|TRBJ2-1|TRBV24-1|TRBD1
CATSDSRQGDGNEQFF
TGTGCCACCAGTGATTCCCGACAGGGAGACGGCAATGAGCAGTTCTTC
>-|TRBJ1-2|TRBV5-5|-
CASSLRGTEDGYTF
TGTGCCAGCAGCTTAAGGGGGACCGAGGATGGCTACACCTTC
>-|TRBJ1-5|TRBV24-1|-
CATSEMDSRPQHF
TGTGCCACCAGTGAAATGGACAGCCGGCCCCAGCATTTT
>-|TRBJ1-1|TRBV18|TRBD1
CASSSGRQGMNTEAFF
TGTGCCAGCTCATCGGGACGACAGGGGATGAACACTGAAGCTTTCTTT
>once|TRBJ2-2|TRBV19|TRBD2
CASRHYGSGGTGELFF
TGTGCCAGTAGGCACTATGGTAGCGGGGGAACCGGGGAGCTGTTTTTT
>-|TRBJ2-3|TRBV7-9|-
CASPNPPSTDTQYF
TGTGCCAGCCCCAACCCACCCAGCACAGATACGCAGTATTTT
>few|TRBJ2-2|TRBV28|-
CASTGDNTGELFF
TGTGCCAGCACCGGTGACAACACCGGGGAGCTGTTTTTT
>-|TRBJ2-7|TRBV5-1|-
CASSLNYGLSYEQYF
TGCGCCAGCAGCCTAAACTACGGGTTATCCTACGAGCAGTACTTC
>many|TRBJ2-1|TRBV20-1|TRBD2
CSARGRAGGEQFF
TGCAGTGCTAGGGGTCGGGCGGGGGGCGAGCAGTTCTTC
>few|TRBJ2-3|TRBV18|-
CASSPPQGLSTDTQYF
TGTGCCAGCTCACCACCTCAGGGGTTAAGCACAGATACGCAGTATTTT
>-|TRBJ1-1|TRBV6-1|-
CASSVLRWDTEAFF
TGTGCCAGCAGTGTTTTACGTTGGGACACTGAAGCTTTCTTT
>-|TRBJ2-1|TRBV19|-
CASSIGVPNEQFF
TGTGCCAGTAGTATTGGGGTTCCCAATGAGCAGTTCTTC
>few|TRBJ2-7|TRBV27|-
CASSLSGQEPYEQYF
TGTGCCAGCAGTTTATCTGGACAAGAGCCCTACGAGCAGTACTTC
>many|TRBJ2-7|TRBV20-1|TRBD1
CSATRGQTYEQYF
TGCAGTGCCACACGGGGACAGACCTACGAGCAGTACTTC
>-|TRBJ2-3|TRBV9|-
CASSVGVAVSTDTQYF
TGTGCCAGCAGCGTAGGGGTAGCGGTGAGCACAGATACGCAGTATTTT
>few|TRBJ2-5|TRBV6-1|TRBD2
CASSEKAGEGETQYF
TGTGCCAGCAGTGAGAAGGCGGGAGAGGGGGAGACCCAGTACTTC
>many|TRBJ1-6|TRBV6-6|-
CASSPVPNSPLHF
TGTGCCAGCAGTCCGGTCCCTAATTCACCCCTCCACTTT
>many|TRBJ2-1|TRBV20-1|TRBD2
CSARGLAGVNEQFF
TGCAGTGCTAGAGGCCTAGCGGGAGTCAATGAGCAGTTCTTC
>many|TRBJ1-1|TRBV12-3/TRBV12-4|-
CASSLGYGSTEAFF
TGTGCCAGCAGTTTAGGTTACGGGTCCACTGAAGCTTTCTTT
>many|TRBJ2-5|TRBV12-3/TRBV12-4|TRBD2
CASSSSGGNQETQYF
TGTGCCAGCAGCTCCAGCGGGGGTAACCAAGAGACCCAGTACTTC
>few|TRBJ2-5|TRBV7-2|TRBD1
CASSRAGTGGQETQYF
TGTGCCAGCAGCCGTGCCGGGACAGGGGGCCAAGAGACCCAGTACTTC
>-|TRBJ1-5|TRBV28|-
CASKGQGHQPQHF
TGTGCCAGCAAGGGCCAGGGGCATCAGCCCCAGCATTTT
>many|TRBJ1-5|TRBV12-3/TRBV12-4|-
CASSSDLGQPVQPQHF
TGTGCCAGCAGTTCGGATCTGGGACAACCGGTGCAGCCCCAGCATTTT
>many|TRBJ1-4|TRBV29-1|TRBD1
CSVIPTGADNEKLFF
TGCAGCGTTATCCCGACAGGGGCAGATAATGAAAAACTGTTTTTT
>-|TRBJ2-3|TRBV29-1|TRBD2
CSTTRGGATDTQYF
TGCAGTACGACTAGGGGAGGGGCAACAGATACGCAGTATTTT
>many|TRBJ2-1|TRBV29-1|-
CSALRADTYNEQFF
TGCAGCGCCCTGAGGGCGGATACCTACAATGAGCAGTTCTTC
>-|TRBJ2-7|TRBV5-1|TRBD1
CASSAGQVTYEQYF
TGCGCCAGCAGCGCCGGACAGGTAACCTACGAGCAGTACTTC
>-|TRBJ2-5|TRBV7-8|-
CASSQDRGSSIQETQYF
TGTGCCAGCAGCCAAGACCGCGGCTCCTCGATCCAAGAGACCCAGTACTTC
>many|TRBJ2-7|TRBV10-3|-
CATKSQTGEQYF
TGTGCCACCAAATCTCAGACTGGCGAGCAGTACTTC
>few|TRBJ2-3|TRBV20-1|-
CSARDFYGRASQYF
TGCAGTGCTAGAGATTTCTATGGCAGGGCTTCGCAGTATTTT
>-|TRBJ2-3|TRBV20-1|TRBD2
CSARDGGVPTDTQYF
TGCAGTGCTAGAGATGGGGGGGTTCCCACAGATACGCAGTATTTT
>few|TRBJ2-5|TRBV20-1|TRBD1
CSAPTRTGRETQYF
TGCAGTGCCCCCACTCGGACAGGGCGAGAGACCCAGTACTTC
>few|TRBJ2-3|TRBV24-1|-
CATSDLIGGEDTQYF
TGTGCCACCAGTGATTTGATCGGGGGCGAGGATACGCAGTATTTT
>-|TRBJ1-2|TRBV6-5|TRBD1
CASSLKGAHGYTF
TGTGCCAGCAGTCTCAAGGGGGCTCATGGCTACACCTTC
>few|TRBJ2-5|TRBV20-1|TRBD2
CSARPSGVYQETQYF
TGCAGTGCTAGACCTAGCGGGGTGTACCAAGAGACCCAGTACTTC
>-|TRBJ1-3|TRBV7-9|-
CASSWGSGVYTIYF
TGTGCCAGCAGCTGGGGGAGTGGAGTATACACCATATATTTT
>many|TRBJ2-3|TRBV5-6|TRBD2
CASSFSSGRAVGDTQYF
TGTGCCAGCAGCTTCTCTAGCGGGAGGGCCGTCGGAGATACGCAGTATTTT
>-|TRBJ2-2|TRBV5-1|TRBD2
CASSLGLARNTGELFF
TGCGCCAGCAGCTTGGGACTAGCGCGGAACACCGGGGAGCTGTTTTTT
>few|TRBJ1-2|TRBV20-1|-
CSAPPGAYGYTF
TGCAGTGCTCCTCCGGGGGCCTATGGCTACACCTTC